This TCR beta chain was sequenced during a study of blood T cell repertoires in COVID-19. In the authors' workflow: The assay estimated nucleated cells by amplifying reference gene primers. Here immunoSEQ multiplex PCR was the method, and the copy in TCRdb shows in-frame clones only, minus some. The DNA was the basis for D and trimming; V, J and clone size are from that table. Found here are under 400,000 clones, over 75% of them singletons; the top ten hold 10%. J was trimmed by 8 bases and V by 5 bases; bases with no gene match: 6. This CDR3 spans 13 amino acids. J is TRBJ1-5 and V is TRBV12-3 or TRBV12-4, with 7 bases fitting TRBD1. Sequenced sample: peripheral blood. The TCR originated in a young woman with COVID-19, enrolled during active disease. The CDR3 coding sequence is TGTGCCAGCAGTCCGGGACAGCGAGAGCCCCAGCATTTT. It codes for CASSPGQREPQHF.